This TCR beta chain was obtained from a study of control samples from healthy donors and cancer patients. CDR1 and CDR2 (germline): PRHDT, FYEKMQ (reference sequence). The V gene lost 2 bases and the J gene lost 3 bases, with 12 bases spanning the gap. The CDR3 runs 15 residues. This clone appeared a single time. TCRdb keeps only in-frame clones here, not all; method: immunoSEQ multiplex PCR. The sample has over 150,000 clones; 94% are singletons. The sequenced material came from PBMCs. This chain connects TRBV13 to TRBJ2-3; D might be TRBD1 (6 bases). This clonotype originated in a man aged 60 to 75 with colorectal cancer. The CDR3 nucleotides are TGTGCCAGCAGCTTAAATGGGGGCGAAACAGATACGCAGTATTTT. Its protein is CASSLNGGETDTQYF.